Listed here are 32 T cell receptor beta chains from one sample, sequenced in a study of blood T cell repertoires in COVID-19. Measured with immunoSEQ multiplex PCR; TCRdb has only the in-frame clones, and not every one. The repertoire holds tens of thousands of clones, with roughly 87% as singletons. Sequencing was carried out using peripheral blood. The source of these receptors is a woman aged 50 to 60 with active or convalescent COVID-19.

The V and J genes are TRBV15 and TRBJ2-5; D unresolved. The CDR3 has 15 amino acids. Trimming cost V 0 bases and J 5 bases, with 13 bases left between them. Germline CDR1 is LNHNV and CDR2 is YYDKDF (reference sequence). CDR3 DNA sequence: TGTGCCACCAGCAGAGAGGTCTCGTCCCGGGAGACCCAGTACTTC. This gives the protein CATSREVSSRETQYF.

CDR3 loop: CASSVGGTGDTEAFF. In nucleotides, the CDR3 is TGTGCCAGCAGCGTAGGTGGGACAGGGGACACTGAAGCTTTCTTT. The chain employs TRBV9 and TRBJ1-1; the match to TRBD1 covers 10 bases. Germline lookup yields CDR1 SGDLS and CDR2 YYNGEE. V gave up 0 bases and J gave up 3 bases; unmatched junction bases: 2. The CDR3 is made up of 15 amino acids.

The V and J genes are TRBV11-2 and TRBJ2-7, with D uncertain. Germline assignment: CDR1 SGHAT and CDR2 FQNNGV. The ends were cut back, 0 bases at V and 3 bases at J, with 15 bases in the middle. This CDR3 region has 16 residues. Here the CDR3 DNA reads TGTGCCAGCAGCTTAGATCCTCTAGTAGTGAACTACGAGCAGTACTTC. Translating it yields CASSLDPLVVNYEQYF.

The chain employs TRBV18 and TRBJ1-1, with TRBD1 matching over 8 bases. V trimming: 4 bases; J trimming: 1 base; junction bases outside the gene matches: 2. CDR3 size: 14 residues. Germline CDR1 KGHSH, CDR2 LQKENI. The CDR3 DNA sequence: TGTGCCAGCTCACGGACAGGGTCGAACACTGAAGCTTTCTTT. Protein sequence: CASSRTGSNTEAFF.

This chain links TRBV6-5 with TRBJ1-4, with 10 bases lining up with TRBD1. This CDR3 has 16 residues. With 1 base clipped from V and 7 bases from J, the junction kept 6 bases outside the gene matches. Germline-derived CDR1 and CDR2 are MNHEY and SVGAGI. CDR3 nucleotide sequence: TGTGCCAGCAGTTACTTTTCGGGACAGGGGTCTGAAAAACTGTTTTTT. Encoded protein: CASSYFSGQGSEKLFF.

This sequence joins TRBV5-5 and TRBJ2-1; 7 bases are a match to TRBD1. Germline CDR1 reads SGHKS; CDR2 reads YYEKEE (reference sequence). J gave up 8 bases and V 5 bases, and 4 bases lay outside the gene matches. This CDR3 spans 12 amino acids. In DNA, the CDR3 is TGTGCCAGCAGGACAGGGTGGGATGAGCAGTTCTTC. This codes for CASRTGWDEQFF.

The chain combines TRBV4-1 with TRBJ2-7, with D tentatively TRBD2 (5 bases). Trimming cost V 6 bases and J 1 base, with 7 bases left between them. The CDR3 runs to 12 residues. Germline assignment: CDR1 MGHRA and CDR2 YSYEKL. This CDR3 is CASSSGSYEQYF. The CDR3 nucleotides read TGCGCCAGCAGTTCGGGGTCCTACGAGCAGTACTTC.

CDR3 sequence reads: CASSLGVSIQYF. The CDR3 DNA is TGTGCCAGCAGCTTAGGGGTGAGCATTCAGTACTTC. The chain has TRBV13 and TRBJ2-4; no firm D call. This CDR3 is built from 12 residues. With 0 bases removed from V and 9 bases from J, the gap between germline ends came to 6 bases. CDR1 is PRHDT, CDR2 FYEKMQ, per germline (reference sequence).

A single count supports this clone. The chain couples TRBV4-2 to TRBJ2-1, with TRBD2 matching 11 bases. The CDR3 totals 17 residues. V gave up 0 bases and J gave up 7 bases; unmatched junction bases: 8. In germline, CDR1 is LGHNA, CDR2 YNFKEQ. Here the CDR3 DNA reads TGTGCCAGCAGCCAAGATGCTAGCGGGGGGCCATGGAATGAGCAGTTCTTC. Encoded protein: CASSQDASGGPWNEQFF.

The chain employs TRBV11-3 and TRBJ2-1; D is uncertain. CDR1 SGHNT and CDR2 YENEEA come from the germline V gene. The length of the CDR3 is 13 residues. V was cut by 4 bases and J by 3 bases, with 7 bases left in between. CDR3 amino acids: CASSSSSYNEQFF. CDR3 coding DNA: TGTGCCAGCAGCTCCTCTAGCTACAATGAGCAGTTCTTC.

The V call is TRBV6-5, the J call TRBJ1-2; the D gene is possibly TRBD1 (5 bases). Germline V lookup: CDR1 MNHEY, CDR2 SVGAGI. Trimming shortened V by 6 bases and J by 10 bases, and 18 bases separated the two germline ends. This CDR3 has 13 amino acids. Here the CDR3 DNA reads TGTGCCAGCAGCCTAGGGCAGACAGATAACTACACCTTC. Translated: CASSLGQTDNYTF.

The CDR3 sequence: CASSQGGSADTEAFF. The CDR3 bases are TGCGCCAGCAGCCAGGGGGGGTCCGCAGACACTGAAGCTTTCTTT. The chain is built from TRBV4-1 and TRBJ1-1; a possible D gene is TRBD1 (5 bases). CDR1 and CDR2 from the germline V gene are MGHRA and YSYEKL. The CDR3 spans 15 residues. V was clipped by 3 bases and J by 3 bases, with 14 bases between them.

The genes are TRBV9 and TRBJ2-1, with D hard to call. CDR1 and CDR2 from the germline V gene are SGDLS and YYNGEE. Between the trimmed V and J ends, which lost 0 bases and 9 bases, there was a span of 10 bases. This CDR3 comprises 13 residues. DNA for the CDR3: TGTGCCAGCAGCGTAGGGATAGCTTCTGAGCAGTTCTTC. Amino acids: CASSVGIASEQFF.

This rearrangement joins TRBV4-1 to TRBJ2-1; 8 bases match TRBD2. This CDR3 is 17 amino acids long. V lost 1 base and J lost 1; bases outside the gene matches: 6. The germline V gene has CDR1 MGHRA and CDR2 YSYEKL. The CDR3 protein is CASSQVRAGVSYNEQFF. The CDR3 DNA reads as TGCGCCAGCAGCCAAGTTAGAGCGGGGGTGTCCTACAATGAGCAGTTCTTC.

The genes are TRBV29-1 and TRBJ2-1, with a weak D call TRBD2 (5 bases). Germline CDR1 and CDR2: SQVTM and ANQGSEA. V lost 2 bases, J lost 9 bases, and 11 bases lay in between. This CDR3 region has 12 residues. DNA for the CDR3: TGCAGCGTTGAATTTCCCGCGGGTGAGCAGTTCTTC. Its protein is CSVEFPAGEQFF.

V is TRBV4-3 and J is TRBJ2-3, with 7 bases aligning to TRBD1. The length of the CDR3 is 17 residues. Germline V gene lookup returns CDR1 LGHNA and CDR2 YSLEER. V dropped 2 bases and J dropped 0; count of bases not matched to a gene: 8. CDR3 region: CASSQHPSDRSTDTQYF. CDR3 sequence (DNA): TGCGCCAGCAGCCAACACCCCTCGGACAGGAGCACAGATACGCAGTATTTT.

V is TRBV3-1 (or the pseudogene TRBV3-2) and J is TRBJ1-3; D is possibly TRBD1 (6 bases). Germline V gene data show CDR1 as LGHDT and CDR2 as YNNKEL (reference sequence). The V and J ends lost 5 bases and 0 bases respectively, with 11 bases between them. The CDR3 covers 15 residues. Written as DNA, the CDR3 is TGTGCCAGCAGCGCTACAGGGCCCTCTGGAAACACCATATATTTT. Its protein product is CASSATGPSGNTIYF.

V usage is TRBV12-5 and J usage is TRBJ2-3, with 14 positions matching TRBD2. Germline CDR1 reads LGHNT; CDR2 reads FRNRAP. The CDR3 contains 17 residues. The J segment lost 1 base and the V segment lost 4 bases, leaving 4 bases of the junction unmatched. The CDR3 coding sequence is TGTGCTAGTGGTTCCCCGGGACTAGCGGGGGGCACAGATACGCAGTATTTT. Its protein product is CASGSPGLAGGTDTQYF. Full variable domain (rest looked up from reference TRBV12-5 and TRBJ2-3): DARVTQTPRHKVTEMGQEVTMRCQPILGHNTVFWYRQTMMQGLELLAYFRNRAPLDDSGMPKDRFSAEMPDATLATLKIQPSEPRDSAVYFCASGSPGLAGGTDTQYFGPGTRLTVL.

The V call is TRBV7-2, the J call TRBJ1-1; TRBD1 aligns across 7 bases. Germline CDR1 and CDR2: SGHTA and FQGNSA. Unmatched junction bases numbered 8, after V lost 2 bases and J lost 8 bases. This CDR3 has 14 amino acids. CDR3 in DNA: TGTGCCAGCAGCTTAATGGGACAGCCCATCGAAGCTTTCTTT. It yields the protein CASSLMGQPIEAFF.

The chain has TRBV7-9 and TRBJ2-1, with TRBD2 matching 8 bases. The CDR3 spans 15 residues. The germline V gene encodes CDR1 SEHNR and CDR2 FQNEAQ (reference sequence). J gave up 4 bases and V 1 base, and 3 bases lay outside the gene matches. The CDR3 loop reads CASSLEAGGYNEQFF. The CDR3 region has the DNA TGTGCCAGCAGCTTAGAGGCGGGGGGTTACAATGAGCAGTTCTTC.

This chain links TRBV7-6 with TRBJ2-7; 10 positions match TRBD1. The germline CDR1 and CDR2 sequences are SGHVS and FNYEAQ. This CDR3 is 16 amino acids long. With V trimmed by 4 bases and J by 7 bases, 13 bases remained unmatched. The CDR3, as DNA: TGTGCCAGCAGCTCGCCGGGACAGGGGACTTCGGGTGAGCAGTACTTC. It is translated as CASSSPGQGTSGEQYF.

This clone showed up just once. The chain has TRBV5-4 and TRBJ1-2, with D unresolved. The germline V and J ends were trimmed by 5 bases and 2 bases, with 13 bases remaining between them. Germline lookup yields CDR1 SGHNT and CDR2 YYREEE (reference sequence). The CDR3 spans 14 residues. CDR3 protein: CASREIGGNYGYTF. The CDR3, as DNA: TGTGCCAGCAGGGAAATTGGAGGGAACTATGGCTACACCTTC.

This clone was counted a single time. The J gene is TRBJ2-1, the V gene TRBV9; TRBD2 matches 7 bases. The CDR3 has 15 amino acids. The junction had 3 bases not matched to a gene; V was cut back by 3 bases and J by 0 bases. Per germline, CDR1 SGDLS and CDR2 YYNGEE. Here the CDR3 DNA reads TGTGCCAGCAGCGCCGGGACTACCTCCTACAATGAGCAGTTCTTC. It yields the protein CASSAGTTSYNEQFF.

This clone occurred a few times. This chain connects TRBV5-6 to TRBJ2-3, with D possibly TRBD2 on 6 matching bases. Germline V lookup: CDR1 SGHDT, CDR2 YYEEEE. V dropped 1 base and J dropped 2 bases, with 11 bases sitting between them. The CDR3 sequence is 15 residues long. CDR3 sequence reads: CASSLTSTYTDTQYF. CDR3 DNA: TGTGCCAGCAGCTTGACTAGCACATACACAGATACGCAGTATTTT.

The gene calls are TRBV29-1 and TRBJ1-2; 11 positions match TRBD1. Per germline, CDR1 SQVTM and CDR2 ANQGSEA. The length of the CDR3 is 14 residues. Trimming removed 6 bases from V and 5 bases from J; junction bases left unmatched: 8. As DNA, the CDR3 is TGCAGCGTCCTAGAGGGACAGGGGGGTTATGGCTACACCTTC. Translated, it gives CSVLEGQGGYGYTF.

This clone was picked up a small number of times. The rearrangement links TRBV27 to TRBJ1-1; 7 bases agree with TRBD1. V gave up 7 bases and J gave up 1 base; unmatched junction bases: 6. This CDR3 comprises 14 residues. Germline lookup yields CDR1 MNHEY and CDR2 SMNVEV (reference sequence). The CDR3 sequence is CASNRQGPNTEAFF. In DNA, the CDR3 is TGTGCCAGCAACCGACAGGGACCGAACACTGAAGCTTTCTTT.

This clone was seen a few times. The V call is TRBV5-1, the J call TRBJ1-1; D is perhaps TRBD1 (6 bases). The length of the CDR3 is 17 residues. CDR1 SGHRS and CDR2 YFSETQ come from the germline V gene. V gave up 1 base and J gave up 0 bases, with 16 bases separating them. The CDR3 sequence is CASSLRTVSRMNTEAFF. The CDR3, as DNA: TGCGCCAGCAGCTTGCGGACAGTCAGTCGAATGAACACTGAAGCTTTCTTT.

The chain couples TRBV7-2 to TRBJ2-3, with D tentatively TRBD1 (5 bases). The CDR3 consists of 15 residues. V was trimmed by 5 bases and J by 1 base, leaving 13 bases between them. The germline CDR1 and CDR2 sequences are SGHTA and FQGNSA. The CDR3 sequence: CASSRRLTGTDTQYF. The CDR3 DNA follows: TGTGCCAGCAGCCGTCGGTTGACAGGCACAGATACGCAGTATTTT.

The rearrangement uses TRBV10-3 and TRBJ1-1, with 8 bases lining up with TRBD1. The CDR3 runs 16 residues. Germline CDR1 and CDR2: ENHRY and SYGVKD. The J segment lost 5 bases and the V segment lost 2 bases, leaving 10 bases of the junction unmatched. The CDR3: CAISEGQGRLRTEAFF. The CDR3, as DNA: TGTGCCATCAGTGAGGGACAGGGTAGGCTGAGGACTGAAGCTTTCTTT.

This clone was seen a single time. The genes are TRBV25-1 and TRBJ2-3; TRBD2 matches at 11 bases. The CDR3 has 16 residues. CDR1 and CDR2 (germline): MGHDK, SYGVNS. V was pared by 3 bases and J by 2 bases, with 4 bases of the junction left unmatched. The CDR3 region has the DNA TGTGCCAGCAGTGACCTGACTAGCGGGGACACAGATACGCAGTATTTT. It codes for CASSDLTSGDTDTQYF.

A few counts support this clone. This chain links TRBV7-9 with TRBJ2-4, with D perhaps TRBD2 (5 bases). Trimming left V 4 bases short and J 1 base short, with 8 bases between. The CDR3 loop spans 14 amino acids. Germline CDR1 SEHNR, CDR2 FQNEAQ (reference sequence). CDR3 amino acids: CASSSQRAKNIQYF. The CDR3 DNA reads TGTGCCAGCAGCTCCCAGCGGGCCAAAAACATTCAGTACTTC.

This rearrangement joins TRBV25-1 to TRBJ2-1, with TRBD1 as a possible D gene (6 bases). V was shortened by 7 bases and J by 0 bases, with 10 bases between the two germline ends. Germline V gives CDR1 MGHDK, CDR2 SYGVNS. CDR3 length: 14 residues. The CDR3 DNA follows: TGTGCCAGCACCGGACAGTTCTCCTACAATGAGCAGTTCTTC. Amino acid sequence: CASTGQFSYNEQFF.